This record concerns one T cell receptor beta chain sequence. Profiled with immunoSEQ multiplex PCR; TCRdb holds only in-frame clones, not every one. The repertoire holds roughly 60,000 clones, 70% to 90% seen once, with approximately 12% in the top ten. The record originates from a study of blood T cell repertoires in COVID-19. The specimen sequenced was peripheral blood. The receptor comes from a human donor in a cohort sampled during active COVID-19.

Here the CDR3 reads CARGSRRVDSGNTIYF. In DNA form, the CDR3 reads TGCGCCAGAGGAAGTAGGAGGGTGGATTCTGGAAACACCATATATTTT. This rearrangement joins TRBV23-1 to TRBJ1-3; D unclear. TRBV23-1 is classed as an ORF, of uncertain function. The germline V and J ends were trimmed by 9 bases and 1 base, with 19 bases remaining between them. The CDR3 is made up of 16 amino acids.